Listed below are T cell receptor beta chains from one sample, sequenced in a study of T cell responses to AZD1222 COVID-19 vaccine. This table comes from immunoSEQ multiplex PCR, and its TCRdb copy is limited to in-frame clones, with some not included. The sample contains over 70,000 clones, 65% to 80% of which appear only once. The sequenced sample was peripheral blood, obtained 28 days after the second dose of the MenACWY control vaccine. The receptors originated from an adult who received the MenACWY meningococcal vaccine as a control. Each CDR3 is given with its conserved first and last residue. D genes are given only for firm matches. A clone size is listed for some rows: how often the clone was seen (once, few, many), or a class if it is expanded.

j_gene: TRBJ1-5; v_gene: TRBV6-1; abundance: once; d_gene: NA; CDR3aa: CASSEGPYFDQPQHF; CDR3nt: TGTGCCAGCAGTGAGGGCCCATACTTCGATCAGCCCCAGCATTTT
j_gene: TRBJ2-1; v_gene: TRBV4-3; abundance: NA; d_gene: NA; CDR3aa: CASSQSGGVNEQFF; CDR3nt: TGCGCCAGCAGCCAATCGGGTGGGGTGAATGAGCAGTTCTTC
j_gene: TRBJ1-2; v_gene: TRBV28; abundance: NA; d_gene: TRBD1; CDR3aa: CASSPPQGGAIYGYTF; CDR3nt: TGTGCCAGCAGTCCCCCACAGGGGGGCGCGATCTATGGCTACACCTTC
j_gene: TRBJ1-1; v_gene: TRBV6-1; abundance: NA; d_gene: NA; CDR3aa: CASSEMSAVMNTEAFF; CDR3nt: TGTGCCAGCAGTGAAATGTCGGCGGTAATGAACACTGAAGCTTTCTTT
j_gene: TRBJ1-5; v_gene: TRBV6-1; abundance: NA; d_gene: NA; CDR3aa: CASSDRQGNQPQHF; CDR3nt: TGTGCCAGCAGTGACAGACAGGGCAATCAGCCCCAGCATTTT
j_gene: TRBJ2-7; v_gene: TRBV4-2; abundance: NA; d_gene: NA; CDR3aa: CASSQARGFYEQYF; CDR3nt: TGTGCCAGCAGCCAAGCGCGCGGATTCTACGAGCAGTACTTC
j_gene: TRBJ2-2; v_gene: TRBV21-1; abundance: NA; d_gene: NA; CDR3aa: CASTSGIVPGELFF; CDR3nt: TGTGCCAGCACGAGCGGGATCGTACCCGGGGAGCTGTTTTTT
j_gene: TRBJ2-3; v_gene: TRBV7-3; abundance: NA; d_gene: TRBD1; CDR3aa: CASSPGQADTQYF; CDR3nt: TGTGCCAGCAGCCCGGGACAGGCAGATACGCAGTATTTT
j_gene: TRBJ1-3; v_gene: TRBV3-1/TRBV3-2; abundance: NA; d_gene: NA; CDR3aa: CASSQALGQSGNTIYF; CDR3nt: TGTGCCAGCAGCCAAGCCCTCGGGCAAAGTGGAAACACCATATATTTT
j_gene: TRBJ1-5; v_gene: TRBV19; abundance: few; d_gene: NA; CDR3aa: CASSISGGHSNQPQHF; CDR3nt: TGTGCCAGTAGTATTTCTGGCGGGCATAGCAATCAGCCCCAGCATTTT
j_gene: TRBJ1-1; v_gene: TRBV29-1; abundance: NA; d_gene: NA; CDR3aa: CSVADRSNTEAFF; CDR3nt: TGCAGCGTTGCAGACAGGTCTAACACTGAAGCTTTCTTT
j_gene: TRBJ1-4; v_gene: TRBV30; abundance: NA; d_gene: NA; CDR3aa: CAQTGKDEKLFF; CDR3nt: TGTGCCCAAACAGGGAAAGACGAAAAACTGTTTTTT
j_gene: TRBJ2-7; v_gene: TRBV7-6; abundance: NA; d_gene: NA; CDR3aa: CASSSLSSYEQYF; CDR3nt: TGTGCCAGCAGCTCCCTCAGCAGCTACGAGCAGTACTTC
j_gene: TRBJ2-2; v_gene: TRBV5-1; abundance: NA; d_gene: NA; CDR3aa: CASSLDGSGELFF; CDR3nt: TGCGCCAGCAGCTTGGACGGATCTGGGGAGCTGTTTTTT
j_gene: TRBJ2-7; v_gene: TRBV4-2; abundance: NA; d_gene: TRBD2; CDR3aa: CASSQGSGAGKGEQYF; CDR3nt: TGTGCCAGCAGCCAAGGAAGTGGAGCGGGGAAGGGCGAGCAGTACTTC
j_gene: TRBJ1-1; v_gene: TRBV10-3; abundance: NA; d_gene: NA; CDR3aa: CAISMGESTEAFF; CDR3nt: TGTGCCATCAGCATGGGAGAGAGCACTGAAGCTTTCTTT
j_gene: TRBJ2-7; v_gene: TRBV9; abundance: NA; d_gene: NA; CDR3aa: CASSPRALLGEQYF; CDR3nt: TGTGCCAGCAGCCCACGGGCCCTCTTGGGGGAGCAGTACTTC
j_gene: TRBJ2-2; v_gene: TRBV7-2; abundance: NA; d_gene: NA; CDR3aa: CASSSSIANTGELFF; CDR3nt: TGTGCCAGCAGCTCCTCGATCGCGAACACCGGGGAGCTGTTTTTT
j_gene: TRBJ2-3; v_gene: TRBV19; abundance: few; d_gene: NA; CDR3aa: CASSIVGDRSFYTDTQYF; CDR3nt: TGTGCCAGTAGTATAGTGGGCGACAGGAGTTTCTACACAGATACGCAGTATTTT
j_gene: TRBJ1-2; v_gene: TRBV6-5; abundance: few; d_gene: TRBD1; CDR3aa: CASGTGGTGTF; CDR3nt: TGTGCCAGCGGGACAGGGGGCACGGGCACCTTC
j_gene: TRBJ1-4; v_gene: TRBV11-1; abundance: NA; d_gene: NA; CDR3aa: CASSLNEGLNEKLFF; CDR3nt: TGTGCCAGCAGCTTAAATGAAGGCCTTAATGAAAAACTGTTTTTT
j_gene: TRBJ2-3; v_gene: TRBV5-5; abundance: NA; d_gene: NA; CDR3aa: CASSLDPGRDTQYF; CDR3nt: TGTGCCAGCAGCTTGGACCCTGGGCGAGATACGCAGTATTTT
j_gene: TRBJ1-2; v_gene: TRBV7-8; abundance: NA; d_gene: TRBD1; CDR3aa: CASSPEGQLGGYTF; CDR3nt: TGTGCCAGCAGCCCCGAGGGACAGTTGGGGGGCTACACCTTC
j_gene: TRBJ2-3; v_gene: TRBV5-8; abundance: NA; d_gene: TRBD1; CDR3aa: CASSGQGGGTQYF; CDR3nt: TGTGCCAGCAGTGGACAGGGCGGTGGCACGCAGTATTTT
j_gene: TRBJ2-5; v_gene: TRBV29-1; abundance: once; d_gene: TRBD1; CDR3aa: CSAKSGGAETQYF; CDR3nt: TGCAGCGCAAAATCAGGGGGCGCAGAGACCCAGTACTTC
j_gene: TRBJ2-2; v_gene: TRBV5-1; abundance: NA; d_gene: NA; CDR3aa: CASSLSGTGELFF; CDR3nt: TGCGCCAGCAGCTTGAGTGGCACCGGGGAGCTGTTTTTT
j_gene: TRBJ1-1; v_gene: TRBV30; abundance: NA; d_gene: TRBD1; CDR3aa: CAWKDRPNTEAFF; CDR3nt: TGTGCCTGGAAGGACAGGCCGAACACTGAAGCTTTCTTT
j_gene: TRBJ2-5; v_gene: TRBV7-8; abundance: NA; d_gene: TRBD1; CDR3aa: CASSLRDSSKTQYF; CDR3nt: TGTGCCAGCAGCTTAAGGGACAGCTCCAAGACCCAGTACTTC
j_gene: TRBJ1-1; v_gene: TRBV19; abundance: NA; d_gene: NA; CDR3aa: CASSMSPNRALNTEAFF; CDR3nt: TGTGCCAGTAGTATGTCTCCAAACCGGGCCTTGAACACTGAAGCTTTCTTT
j_gene: TRBJ2-3; v_gene: TRBV6-5; abundance: NA; d_gene: NA; CDR3aa: CASSYRDATDTQYF; CDR3nt: TGTGCCAGCAGTTACCGGGACGCCACAGATACGCAGTATTTT
j_gene: TRBJ1-1; v_gene: TRBV5-1; abundance: NA; d_gene: NA; CDR3aa: CASSSTTGNTEAFF; CDR3nt: TGCGCCAGCAGCTCAACGACAGGGAACACTGAAGCTTTCTTT
j_gene: TRBJ1-1; v_gene: TRBV5-6; abundance: NA; d_gene: NA; CDR3aa: CASSLFQATEAFF; CDR3nt: TGTGCCAGCAGCTTGTTCCAGGCAACTGAAGCTTTCTTT
j_gene: TRBJ1-2; v_gene: TRBV28; abundance: few; d_gene: TRBD1; CDR3aa: CASSLQQGYSYGYTF; CDR3nt: TGTGCCAGCAGTTTACAACAGGGGTATAGCTATGGCTACACCTTC
j_gene: TRBJ1-1; v_gene: TRBV19; abundance: NA; d_gene: NA; CDR3aa: CASSIKGPNTEAFF; CDR3nt: TGTGCCAGTAGTATAAAAGGGCCGAACACTGAAGCTTTCTTT
j_gene: TRBJ2-2; v_gene: TRBV13; abundance: NA; d_gene: TRBD1; CDR3aa: CASSFGDREGGELFF; CDR3nt: TGTGCCAGCAGCTTCGGGGACAGGGAAGGAGGGGAGCTGTTTTTT
j_gene: TRBJ1-3; v_gene: TRBV10-3; abundance: NA; d_gene: NA; CDR3aa: CAISSGPGGSGNTIYF; CDR3nt: TGTGCCATCAGTTCCGGACCGGGGGGTTCTGGAAACACCATATATTTT
j_gene: TRBJ2-7; v_gene: TRBV29-1; abundance: few; d_gene: NA; CDR3aa: CSVVPTGGYEQYF; CDR3nt: TGCAGCGTTGTTCCGACAGGAGGATACGAGCAGTACTTC
j_gene: TRBJ2-7; v_gene: TRBV11-2; abundance: once; d_gene: NA; CDR3aa: CASSPLGRQSGEQYF; CDR3nt: TGTGCCAGCAGCCCCTTAGGAAGGCAGTCAGGCGAGCAGTACTTC
j_gene: TRBJ1-2; v_gene: TRBV6-5; abundance: NA; d_gene: NA; CDR3aa: CASSKRDGYGYTF; CDR3nt: TGTGCCAGCAGTAAACGGGACGGGTATGGCTACACCTTC
j_gene: TRBJ1-5; v_gene: TRBV19; abundance: NA; d_gene: NA; CDR3aa: CASSIINQPQHF; CDR3nt: TGTGCCAGTAGTATAATAAATCAGCCCCAGCATTTT
j_gene: TRBJ1-1; v_gene: TRBV7-3; abundance: NA; d_gene: NA; CDR3aa: CASSLGPTQTEAFF; CDR3nt: TGTGCCAGCAGCCTGGGACCGACTCAAACTGAGGCTTTCTTT
j_gene: TRBJ2-3; v_gene: TRBV30; abundance: NA; d_gene: NA; CDR3aa: CAWSFRATDTQYF; CDR3nt: TGTGCCTGGAGTTTCAGGGCCACAGATACGCAGTATTTT
j_gene: TRBJ1-2; v_gene: TRBV27; abundance: NA; d_gene: TRBD1; CDR3aa: CASSARQGHGYTF; CDR3nt: TGTGCCAGCAGTGCCCGACAGGGCCATGGCTACACCTTC
j_gene: TRBJ2-5; v_gene: TRBV2; abundance: NA; d_gene: NA; CDR3aa: CASSLYRTVQETQYF; CDR3nt: TGTGCCAGCAGTTTGTACCGAACAGTGCAAGAGACCCAGTACTTC
j_gene: TRBJ2-5; v_gene: TRBV6-5; abundance: NA; d_gene: NA; CDR3aa: CASSYSADQETQYF; CDR3nt: TGTGCCAGCAGTTACTCGGCGGACCAAGAGACCCAGTACTTC
j_gene: TRBJ2-1; v_gene: TRBV18; abundance: NA; d_gene: NA; CDR3aa: CASSPQKAPQGQFF; CDR3nt: TGTGCCAGCTCACCACAGAAGGCCCCACAGGGGCAGTTCTTC
j_gene: TRBJ2-1; v_gene: TRBV19; abundance: NA; d_gene: NA; CDR3aa: CASSITAGPYNEQFF; CDR3nt: TGTGCCAGTAGTATAACCGCGGGACCCTACAATGAGCAGTTCTTC
j_gene: TRBJ1-1; v_gene: TRBV14; abundance: NA; d_gene: NA; CDR3aa: CASSKTGSTEAFF; CDR3nt: TGTGCCAGCAGCAAGACAGGTTCCACTGAAGCTTTCTTT
j_gene: TRBJ1-1; v_gene: TRBV12-3/TRBV12-4; abundance: NA; d_gene: NA; CDR3aa: CATKRGSDTEAFF; CDR3nt: TGTGCCACGAAAAGAGGGTCCGACACTGAAGCTTTCTTT
j_gene: TRBJ1-6; v_gene: TRBV6-5; abundance: NA; d_gene: NA; CDR3aa: CASGRGNSPLHF; CDR3nt: TGTGCCAGCGGGAGGGGTAATTCACCCCTCCACTTT
j_gene: TRBJ2-1; v_gene: TRBV7-6; abundance: NA; d_gene: NA; CDR3aa: CASSGTSGWGNEQFF; CDR3nt: TGTGCCAGCAGCGGGACCTCCGGTTGGGGCAATGAGCAGTTCTTC
j_gene: TRBJ1-1; v_gene: TRBV2; abundance: NA; d_gene: TRBD1; CDR3aa: CASSATGQGGTEAFF; CDR3nt: TGTGCCAGCAGCGCTACTGGACAGGGTGGGACTGAAGCTTTCTTT
j_gene: TRBJ1-1; v_gene: TRBV28; abundance: NA; d_gene: NA; CDR3aa: CASSLMFGGRAEAFF; CDR3nt: TGTGCCAGCAGTTTAATGTTTGGGGGGAGGGCTGAAGCTTTCTTT
j_gene: TRBJ2-3; v_gene: TRBV2; abundance: NA; d_gene: NA; CDR3aa: CANSGWERDTQYF; CDR3nt: TGTGCCAACTCGGGTTGGGAAAGGGATACGCAGTATTTT